This T cell receptor (beta chain) appears in the sequencing data of a study of response to subunit inactivated influenza vaccine. The CDR3 has 16 amino acids. Germline V gives CDR1 SNHLY, CDR2 FYNNEI. V shed 8 bases and J shed 4 bases, with 20 bases lying between them. MiXCR was run by TCRdb on the RT-PCR reads, yielding one entry per CDR3 protein. The repertoire has 550,000 to 800,000 distinct CDR3 sequences, about 15% of them found once; the top ten carry approximately 7%. With regard to this clonotype: The antigen is unknown.

Study conclusions and caveats: Every seasonal influenza vaccination brings in few new T cells, the authors suggested.

The chain joins TRBV2 to TRBJ2-2; D possibly corresponds to TRBD1 (5 bases). This TCR was sampled from a man between 50 and 59 years old who received an inactivated influenza vaccine. The sample consisted of PBMCs from blood, taken 14 to 15 days before vaccination. CDR3 DNA: TGTGCCAGCCGCAAGAGTGGTCGACAGCTCACCGGGGAGCTGTTTTTT. It codes for CASRKSGRQLTGELFF. The full variable domain, rest sourced from reference TRBV2 and TRBJ2-2, is EPEVTQTPSHQVTQMGQEVILRCVPISNHLYFYWYRQILGQKVEFLVSFYNNEISEKSEIFDDQFSVERPDGSNFTLKIRSTKLEDSAMYFCASRKSGRQLTGELFFGEGSRLTVL.